Detailed here is one T cell receptor (beta chain). Antigen unknown. This sample stems from a study of T cells after yellow fever vaccination. Synthesis of TCR cDNA relied on 5'RACE template switching, which attached a universal primer site and UMIs. TCRdb passed the 5' RACE reads through MiXCR, listing each CDR3 protein once. Among 300,000 to 350,000 distinct CDR3 sequences listed, over 3.5% were seen once. Whole-study results and caveats: The study found a weaker secondary response that peaked faster, day 5 versus 15.

This specimen consisted of PBMCs, obtained 15 days after the yellow fever booster vaccination. This receptor was obtained from a man younger than 30 who received the YFV17D yellow fever vaccine.

The CDR3 here is CASSERAVRDNQPQHF. For the CDR3, the DNA is TGTGCCAGCAGTGAAAGGGCAGTACGGGACAATCAGCCCCAGCATTTT. The chain links TRBV2 to TRBJ1-5; unclear D gene. The germline V gene has CDR1 SNHLY and CDR2 FYNNEI. Trimming took 2 bases from V and 3 from J, leaving 14 bases between them. This CDR3 contains 16 residues.